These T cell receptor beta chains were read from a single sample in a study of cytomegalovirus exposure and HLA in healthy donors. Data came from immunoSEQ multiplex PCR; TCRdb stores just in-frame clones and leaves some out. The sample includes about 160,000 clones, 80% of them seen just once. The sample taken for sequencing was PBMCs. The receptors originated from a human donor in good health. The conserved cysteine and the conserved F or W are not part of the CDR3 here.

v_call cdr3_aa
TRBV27 ASSRSQGDWGDTQY
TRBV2 ASRGLRSNQPQH
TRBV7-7 ASSSRLAGGLDTGELF
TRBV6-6 ASSSRQGNSPLH
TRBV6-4 ASSDSSGGADTQY
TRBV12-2 ASRGRNEQY
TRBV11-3 ASRDRTNTGELF
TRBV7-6 ASSSSGITNEKLF
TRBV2 ASSERREDGQPQH
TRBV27 ASSTGSLYEQY
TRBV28 ASSLGSGSYGYT
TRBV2 ASITGQGEYEQY
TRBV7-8 ASSSDRDYHLYEQY
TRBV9 ASSVEGQGSYEQY
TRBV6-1 ASSFLDRAGNEQY
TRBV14 ASSQEPIAGGNNEQF
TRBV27 ASSLTGDLGNEKLF
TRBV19 ASSRRGPNEQF
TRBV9 ASSVVDSGGTDTQY
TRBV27 ASSLEARRGLYGTQY
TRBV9 ASSVARGDLDTGELF
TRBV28 ASSAPHGAGNTDTQY
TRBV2 ASRGDSRRTEAF
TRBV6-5 ATLTDYEQY
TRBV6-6 ASSRTSGGTGELF
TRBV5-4 ASSRAGENSGNTIY
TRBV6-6 ASRVMGQGLYIQY
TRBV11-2 ASSLGRVLSYEQY
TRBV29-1 SVADRVTNEKLF
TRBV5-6 ASSSREALYGYT
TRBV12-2 ASRTGQEHTDTQY
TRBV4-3 ASSQADTSGAYEQY
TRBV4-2 ASSQDNRDRVPEAF
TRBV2 ASSAGLMGYEQY
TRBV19 ASSSRDRGKSPLH
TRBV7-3 ASSSRVAETQY
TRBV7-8 ASSLSWQGSYGYT
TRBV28 ASSLFPAYEQY
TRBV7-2 ASSPAGRNNYGYT
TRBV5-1 ASSLDSSGTEAF
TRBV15 ATSRGAGGPPDTQY